These 2 T cell receptor beta chains share one sample of origin, sequenced in a study of blood T cells in healthy people across ages. The authors ran a second PCR of roughly 7 to 11 cycles using a sample-barcoded 5' primer and a J-beta primer mix. TCRdb independently ran MiXCR on the 5' RACE reads; one entry per CDR3 protein. The sample consists of some 1.4 million distinct CDR3 sequences, around 42% of them appearing once. The sequenced sample was blood. The receptors were sampled from a woman in her late teens or twenties in good health.

The chain has TRBV11-2 and TRBJ2-7; D is perhaps TRBD1 or TRBD2 (5 bases each). Germline V lookup: CDR1 SGHAT, CDR2 FQNNGV. There are 14 residues in the CDR3. Trimming cost V 3 bases and J 3 bases, with 12 bases left between them. The CDR3 region is CASSFSGTLYEQYF. Written as DNA, the CDR3 is TGTGCCAGCAGCTTTTCCGGGACCCTCTACGAGCAGTACTTC.

The sample holds a few counts of this clonotype. This rearrangement joins TRBV18 to TRBJ2-3; D gene uncertain. The CDR3 length is 12 residues. V was clipped by 3 bases and J by 5 bases, with 6 bases between them. CDR1 KGHSH and CDR2 LQKENI come from the germline V gene. In DNA form, the CDR3 reads TGTGCCAGCTCACCGCTACAAGATACGCAGTATTTT. Translated: CASSPLQDTQYF.